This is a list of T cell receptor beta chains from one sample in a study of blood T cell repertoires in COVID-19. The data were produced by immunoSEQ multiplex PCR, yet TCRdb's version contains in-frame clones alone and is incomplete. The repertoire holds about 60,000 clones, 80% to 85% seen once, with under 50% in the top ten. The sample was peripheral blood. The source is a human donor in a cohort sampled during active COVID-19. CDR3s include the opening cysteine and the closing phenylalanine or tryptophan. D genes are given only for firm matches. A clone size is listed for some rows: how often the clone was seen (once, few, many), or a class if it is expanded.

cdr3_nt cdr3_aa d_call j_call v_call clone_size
TGTGCCAGCGTTAGCGGGGGGGCCCAAGATACGCAGTATTTT CASVSGGAQDTQYF TRBD2 TRBJ2-3 TRBV28 .
TGTGCCAGCAGCTCTAAACAGGGGACGGGTGAAAAACTGTTTTTT CASSSKQGTGEKLFF TRBD1 TRBJ1-4 TRBV5-8 .
TGTGCCAGCAGCCTGGGGAGGGGTGGAAACACCATATATTTT CASSLGRGGNTIYF . TRBJ1-3 TRBV7-2 .
TGCGCCAGCAGCCAAACGGACAGGGGGCTTGAGACCCAGTACTTC CASSQTDRGLETQYF TRBD1 TRBJ2-5 TRBV4-3 .
TGTGCCAGCAGTTTTCACAGGGAGGGCTACGAGCAGTACTTC CASSFHREGYEQYF . TRBJ2-7 TRBV6-6 .
TGTGCCAGCAGTTTTTTCGAGGATGAGCAGTTCTTC CASSFFEDEQFF . TRBJ2-1 TRBV28 .
TGTGCCAGCAGCTTGGTGACGGGACAGGGAGCAGAAAAACTGTTTTTT CASSLVTGQGAEKLFF TRBD1 TRBJ1-4 TRBV5-6 .
TGTGCCAGCAGCTTAGGAGGGGGAAACCCTGAGCAGTTCTTC CASSLGGGNPEQFF . TRBJ2-1 TRBV7-9 .
TGTGCCAGCAGCCAAGTGCTGGCGGGGGCCTCCTACGAGCAGTACTTC CASSQVLAGASYEQYF . TRBJ2-7 TRBV4-2 .
TGCGCCAGCAGCTTGGACATCCTTAAGAATTCACCCCTCCACTTT CASSLDILKNSPLHF . TRBJ1-6 TRBV5-1 .
TGTGCCAGTAGTATCCGGCGGGGCGCAGATACGCAGTATTTT CASSIRRGADTQYF . TRBJ2-3 TRBV19 .
TGTGCCAGCAGTTTAATGAAAAGCGGGGGGTTGGAGACCCAGTACTTC CASSLMKSGGLETQYF TRBD2 TRBJ2-5 TRBV28 once
TGCGCCAGCAGCCCAGGTGTCTCAGGAGAAAAACTGTTTTTT CASSPGVSGEKLFF . TRBJ1-4 TRBV5-1 once
TGTGCCAGCAGCTACGGACTAGCGAGGGGAGAGACCCAGTACTTC CASSYGLARGETQYF TRBD2 TRBJ2-5 TRBV9 .
TGCGCCAGCAGCTCTGGACAGGGGCCGCAGTACTTC CASSSGQGPQYF TRBD1 TRBJ2-7 TRBV5-1 .
TGTGCCAGCAGCTTGAGGGGGATCCCCGGGACAGTTCAATCCGGCTACACCTTC CASSLRGIPGTVQSGYTF TRBD1 TRBJ1-2 TRBV5-5 .
TGTGCCAGCAGCCAAGGAGCGGGGGAGCAGTATTTT CASSQGAGEQYF TRBD2 TRBJ2-3 TRBV3-1/TRBV3-2 .
TGTGCCAGCAGCCAAGAGTCGGCGGGGGCCTACAATGAGCAGTTCTTC CASSQESAGAYNEQFF TRBD2 TRBJ2-1 TRBV4-2 .
TGCGCCAGCAGCCAAGGCCAAAACAGGGGAGGCTACGAGCAGTACTTC CASSQGQNRGGYEQYF . TRBJ2-7 TRBV4-1 .
TGTGCCAGTAGTAGCTTCCGGGACACCCGTGAAAAACTGTTTTTT CASSSFRDTREKLFF . TRBJ1-4 TRBV19 .
TGTGCCAGCAGCTTAGACCACAGGATAACCTCTGGAAACACCATATATTTT CASSLDHRITSGNTIYF . TRBJ1-3 TRBV7-8 .
TGCGCCAGCAGCTTGACAGTTAACTATGGCTACACCTTC CASSLTVNYGYTF . TRBJ1-2 TRBV5-1 .
TGTGCCAGCAGGACAGGGGTGTTGCCAGAGACCCAGTACTTC CASRTGVLPETQYF TRBD1 TRBJ2-5 TRBV6-5 .
TGTGCCAGCAGTTTAGGGGCGACAGGGTCCCATGGCTACACCTTC CASSLGATGSHGYTF TRBD1 TRBJ1-2 TRBV28 .
TGTGCCAGCAGCCGCGCACAGGGTTCCACTGAAGCTTTCTTT CASSRAQGSTEAFF . TRBJ1-1 TRBV7-6 .
TGTGCCAGCAGGGGATTTAGTACAGCTGAAGCTTTCTTT CASRGFSTAEAFF . TRBJ1-1 TRBV19 .
TGTGCCAGCAGCTTAAGCGGGGGCGCTGGGGCCAACGTCCTGACTTTC CASSLSGGAGANVLTF . TRBJ2-6 TRBV7-3 .
TGTGCCAGCAGTGATTTAGTGGGACAGGGAATAAATGAAAAACTGTTTTTT CASSDLVGQGINEKLFF TRBD1 TRBJ1-4 TRBV25-1 .
TGTGCCAGCAGTGGGGCGGGGACTGCCGGGGAGCTGTTTTTT CASSGAGTAGELFF . TRBJ2-2 TRBV2 .
TGTGCCAGCAGTCCCCGGCCAAGGGGTAGCACAGATACGCAGTATTTT CASSPRPRGSTDTQYF . TRBJ2-3 TRBV27 .
TGCGCCAGCAGCCAGGGACCGGGGGTAGAGCAGTTCTTC CASSQGPGVEQFF . TRBJ2-1 TRBV4-1 .
TGTGCCAGCAGCTTAAATTTCGGGGGGGCGGTAGATACGCAGTATTTT CASSLNFGGAVDTQYF TRBD2 TRBJ2-3 TRBV7-6 .
TGTGCCAGCAGAGCCGTCCCACCCCTCCACTTT CASRAVPPLHF . TRBJ1-6 TRBV2 once
TGTGCCAGCAGTGAATGGCAGGGGAACTATGGCTACACCTTC CASSEWQGNYGYTF . TRBJ1-2 TRBV25-1 .
TGTGCCATCAGTGAGTCGGTCCTAGCAGTCAATGAGCAGTTCTTC CAISESVLAVNEQFF . TRBJ2-1 TRBV10-3 .
TGCAGTGCTCAACAGGAGTACGAGCAGTACTTC CSAQQEYEQYF . TRBJ2-7 TRBV20-1 .
TGTGCCAGCAGCCGGGGACTGGGGAGCACTGAAGCTTTCTTT CASSRGLGSTEAFF . TRBJ1-1 TRBV7-8 .
TGTGCCAGCTCACCCGACAGAGATACTAACTATGGCTACACCTTC CASSPDRDTNYGYTF . TRBJ1-2 TRBV18 .
TGTGCCAGCAGCAATACAGGGAACACCGGGGAGCTGTTTTTT CASSNTGNTGELFF . TRBJ2-2 TRBV11-2 .
TGTGCCACCAGTGATTGGGGTTCGGGGACCGGGGAGCTGTTTTTT CATSDWGSGTGELFF . TRBJ2-2 TRBV24-1 .
TGTGCCAGCAGAGGGACTGGGAACACTGAAGCTTTCTTT CASRGTGNTEAFF . TRBJ1-1 TRBV2 few
TGTGCCAGCTCACCGCAAGCCGGCAGGGGGCCAATGAACACTGAAGCTTTCTTT CASSPQAGRGPMNTEAFF TRBD1 TRBJ1-1 TRBV18 once
TGTGCCAGCGCCTCCGAGGGGGCGCGGAAACTGTTTTTT CASASEGARKLFF TRBD1 TRBJ1-4 TRBV7-9 .
TGTGCCAGCAGCCCCTTGCAGTACTTC CASSPLQYF . TRBJ2-5 TRBV7-8 .
TGTGCCAGCAGCGGACCGGGACAAAGAGAAGCTTTCTTT CASSGPGQREAFF . TRBJ1-1 TRBV5-4 .
TGTGCCAGCAGTCGGACTAGCGGGCGAGGCACAGATACGCAGTATTTT CASSRTSGRGTDTQYF TRBD2 TRBJ2-3 TRBV6-4 .
TGTGCCACCGGACCCCTCTGGGAGTATGGCTACACCTTC CATGPLWEYGYTF . TRBJ1-2 TRBV6-5 .
TGTGCCAGCACTTACGGGACAGGGTGGGATGAGCAGTTCTTC CASTYGTGWDEQFF TRBD1 TRBJ2-1 TRBV2 once
TGCGCCAGCAGCAGGGGACAGGGGCCCGGTGAAAAACTGTTTTTT CASSRGQGPGEKLFF TRBD1 TRBJ1-4 TRBV5-1 .
TGTGCCAGCAGTGGTAGTACCAACAATCAGCCCCAGCATTTT CASSGSTNNQPQHF . TRBJ1-5 TRBV2 .
TGTGCCAGCAGTGACGTGGGGGGGTATGGCTACACCTTC CASSDVGGYGYTF . TRBJ1-2 TRBV6-4 few
TGTGCCAGCAGCTTGGTGGGGGGAAAAAGCTCCTACGAGCAGTACTTC CASSLVGGKSSYEQYF . TRBJ2-7 TRBV5-8 .
TGTGCCAGCAGCCAAGATTGGTCATTAGTTCAAGAGACCCAGTACTTC CASSQDWSLVQETQYF . TRBJ2-5 TRBV4-2 few
TGTGCCAGCAGCCACAGGGACAGGGGGCGCCTGGCCAAAAACATTCAGTACTTC CASSHRDRGRLAKNIQYF TRBD1 TRBJ2-4 TRBV3-1/TRBV3-2 .
TGTGCCAGCAGCGTAGGTGGGTTGGGGCGGCTTACAACTAACACCGGGGAGCTGTTTTTT CASSVGGLGRLTTNTGELFF . TRBJ2-2 TRBV9 .
TGTGCCAGCAGCTTCGCAACAGGGAATGAAAAACTGTTTTTT CASSFATGNEKLFF . TRBJ1-4 TRBV7-2 .
TGTGCCAGTAGTACCGTTGCGGGGGGCCTTACTGATACGCAGTATTTT CASSTVAGGLTDTQYF TRBD2 TRBJ2-3 TRBV19 once
TGTGCCAGCAGCCAGACAGGGGATATCGGATACGAGCAGTACTTC CASSQTGDIGYEQYF TRBD1 TRBJ2-7 TRBV4-2 .